These 20 T cell receptor beta chains share one sample of origin, sequenced in a study of coeliac disease. Data came from immunoSEQ multiplex PCR; TCRdb stores just in-frame clones and leaves some out. The sample contains around 1,200 clones, roughly three fifths of which appear only once. Material: intraepithelial lymphocytes from the gut. Receptors originate from a man between 70 and 80 years old without celiac disease.

This clone was observed a handful of times. The rearrangement uses TRBV6-5 and TRBJ2-3; weak D call: TRBD2 (6 bases). Per germline, CDR1 MNHEY and CDR2 SVGAGI. Trimming removed 2 bases at V and 0 bases at J, with 6 bases between. This CDR3 spans 14 amino acids. The CDR3 region is CASSYSGSTDTQYF. The DNA for the CDR3 is TGTGCCAGCAGTTACAGCGGGAGCACAGATACGCAGTATTTT.

The CDR3 loop reads CASGLAGGPDTQYF. Here the CDR3 DNA reads TGTGCCAGCGGGCTAGCGGGGGGACCCGATACGCAGTATTTT. The chain carries TRBV6-6 and TRBJ2-3; the match to TRBD2 covers 11 bases. Germline V CDR1 and CDR2: MNHNY, SVGAGI (reference sequence). The CDR3 runs to 14 residues. After removal of 8 bases from V and 6 bases from J, the junction contained 7 bases not matched to a gene.

J is TRBJ1-2 and V is TRBV13; the D gene is possibly TRBD1 (6 bases). Deletions cut 5 bases from V and 5 bases from J, with 12 bases between. The germline V gene encodes CDR1 PRHDT and CDR2 FYEKMQ (reference sequence). This CDR3 has 13 residues. CDR3: CASSNGQQYGYTF. In DNA, the CDR3 is TGTGCCAGCAGCAATGGACAGCAGTATGGCTACACCTTC.

The rearrangement joins TRBV6-6 to TRBJ1-1, with D maybe TRBD1 (5 bases). Germline V lookup: CDR1 MNHNY, CDR2 SVGAGI (reference sequence). The V gene lost 5 bases and the J gene lost 6 bases, with 16 bases spanning the gap. There are 14 residues in the CDR3. The CDR3 sequence: CASSSYQGAAEAFF. CDR3 nucleotides: TGTGCCAGCAGTAGTTATCAGGGTGCCGCTGAAGCTTTCTTT.

The chain has TRBV4-2 and TRBJ1-1; weak D call: TRBD1 (6 bases). The CDR3 loop spans 14 amino acids. The V end lost 0 bases, the J end lost 11 bases, and 16 bases lay between the germline ends. Germline loops: CDR1 LGHNA, CDR2 YNFKEQ. The CDR3 reads CASSQDPRQGHAFF. The CDR3 coding sequence is TGTGCCAGCAGCCAAGATCCTCGGCAGGGACATGCTTTCTTT.

CDR3 coding DNA: TGTGCCAGCAGCAAAGTCACTATAAACACCATATATTTT. It is translated as CASSKVTINTIYF. This sequence joins TRBV21-1 and TRBJ1-3. TRBV21-1 is flagged as a pseudogene. This CDR3 contains 13 residues.

This sequence joins TRBV25-1 and TRBJ2-7; 9 bases agree with TRBD1. V shed 7 bases, J shed 6 bases, and the junction held 13 bases outside the gene matches. Looked up from germline, CDR1 is MGHDK and CDR2 is SYGVNS. CDR3 length: 15 amino acids. The CDR3 sequence: CASTPSGTGGGEQYF. CDR3 DNA: TGTGCCAGCACCCCATCGGGAACAGGGGGCGGCGAGCAGTACTTC.

This rearrangement joins TRBV21-1 to TRBJ1-5. TRBV21-1 corresponds to a pseudogene. This CDR3 spans 17 amino acids. DNA of the CDR3: TGTGCCAGCAGAACTCTGGTAGCACATTGGCATCATCAGCCCCAGCATTTT. Encoded protein: CASRTLVAHWHHQPQHF.

The J gene is TRBJ2-5, the V gene TRBV2; 9 nucleotides align to TRBD2. The CDR3 runs 16 residues. Germline values: CDR1 SNHLY, CDR2 FYNNEI. Trimming removed 8 bases from V and 1 base from J; junction bases left unmatched: 11. CDR3 bases: TGTGCCAGCCAAAGGGACACTAGCGGGTTCCAAGAGACCCAGTACTTC. This encodes CASQRDTSGFQETQYF. Together with reference TRBV2 and TRBJ2-5, the CDR3 gives the full variable domain: EPEVTQTPSHQVTQMGQEVILRCVPISNHLYFYWYRQILGQKVEFLVSFYNNEISEKSEIFDDQFSVERPDGSNFTLKIRSTKLEDSAMYFCASQRDTSGFQETQYFGPGTRLLVL.

The chain has TRBV29-1 and TRBJ1-5, with TRBD1 matching over 7 bases. Germline loops: CDR1 SQVTM, CDR2 ANQGSEA. The CDR3 has 15 amino acids. Trimming took 6 bases from V and 4 from J; bases not matched to a gene: 12. CDR3 in amino acids: CSVSLGTALNQPQHF. The DNA for the CDR3 is TGCAGCGTAAGTCTAGGGACAGCATTAAATCAGCCCCAGCATTTT.

This clone appeared once. The chain uses TRBV7-6 and TRBJ2-1; D is possibly TRBD2 (5 bases). CDR1 and CDR2 from the germline V gene are SGHVS and FNYEAQ. The CDR3 is 14 amino acids. V lost 1 base and J lost 5, with 9 bases in between. CDR3 bases: TGTGCCAGCAGCTTAGGGGAGACGCACAATGAGCAGTTCTTC. Its protein is CASSLGETHNEQFF. Using reference TRBV7-6 and TRBJ2-1 for the parts outside the CDR3, the full variable domain is GAGVSQSPRYKVTKRGQDVALRCDPISGHVSLYWYRQALGQGPEFLTYFNYEAQQDKSGLPNDRFSAERPEGSISTLTIQRTEQRDSAMYRCASSLGETHNEQFFGPGTRLTVL.

The rearrangement uses TRBV6-6 and TRBJ1-1, with a tentative D call TRBD1 (5 bases). The CDR3 extends over 11 amino acids. Trimming took 8 bases from V and 5 from J, leaving 9 bases between them. Germline V gene data show CDR1 as MNHNY and CDR2 as SVGAGI (reference sequence). This CDR3 reads CASLKGTEAFF. As DNA, the CDR3 is TGTGCCAGCCTCAAGGGGACTGAAGCTTTCTTT.

The chain is built from TRBV6-5 and TRBJ2-7, with TRBD1 matching 9 bases. The CDR3 is made up of 14 amino acids. V lost 8 bases, J lost 4 bases, and 9 bases stayed unmatched. CDR1 and CDR2 from the germline V gene are MNHEY and SVGAGI. CDR3 sequence reads: CASWDRAKSYEQYF. The CDR3, as DNA: TGTGCCAGCTGGGACAGGGCAAAGAGTTACGAGCAGTACTTC.

The CDR3: CASSPIQGLNQPQHF. In DNA, the CDR3 is TGTGCCAGCTCACCTATACAGGGGCTAAATCAGCCCCAGCATTTT. The V and J genes are TRBV18 and TRBJ1-5; 7 nucleotides agree with TRBD1. V shed 3 bases and J 4 bases; nucleotides not matched to a gene: 6. The CDR3 extends over 15 amino acids. Germline V CDR1 and CDR2: KGHSH, LQKENI.

The chain employs TRBV25-1 and TRBJ2-1; no definite D call. V shed 6 bases and J shed 0 bases, with 12 bases lying between them. Germline lookup yields CDR1 MGHDK and CDR2 SYGVNS. This CDR3 comprises 15 residues. The CDR3 region is CASRFGGSSYNEQFF. The CDR3, as DNA: TGTGCCAGCAGGTTTGGCGGTAGCTCCTACAATGAGCAGTTCTTC. Supplemented by reference TRBV25-1 and TRBJ2-1, the full variable domain reads EADIYQTPRYLVIGTGKKITLECSQTMGHDKMYWYQQDPGMELHLIHYSYGVNSTEKGDLSSESTVSRIRTEHFPLTLESARPSHTSQYLCASRFGGSSYNEQFFGPGTRLTVL.

V and J are TRBV7-9 and TRBJ1-1; unclear D gene. The germline CDR1 and CDR2 sequences are SEHNR and FQNEAQ (reference sequence). V was clipped by 2 bases and J by 7 bases, with 11 bases between them. The CDR3 extends over 13 amino acids. CDR3 coding DNA: TGTGCCAGCAGCTTATCGGCGGGAGATGAAGCTTTCTTT. It encodes CASSLSAGDEAFF.

CDR3 sequence reads: CASSPGTGTYNEQFF. In nucleotides, the CDR3 is TGTGCCAGCAGCCCCGGGACAGGGACCTACAATGAGCAGTTCTTC. J is TRBJ2-1 and V is TRBV5-8, with 9 bases identical to TRBD1. V was clipped by 4 bases and J by 2 bases; unmatched bases: 4. Germline lookup yields CDR1 SGHTS and CDR2 YDEGEE. There are 15 residues in the CDR3. Looking up the rest from reference TRBV5-8 and TRBJ2-1 gives the full variable domain: EAGVTQSPTHLIKTRGQQATLRCSPISGHTSVYWYQQALGLGLQFLLWYDEGEERNRGNFPPRFSGRQFPNYSSELNVNALELEDSALYLCASSPGTGTYNEQFFGPGTRLTVL.

The rearrangement links TRBV28 to TRBJ1-2; D is possibly TRBD1 (6 bases). Looked up from germline, CDR1 is MDHEN and CDR2 is SYDVKM. This CDR3 contains 15 residues. V lost 6 bases and J 0 bases, leaving 14 bases between the germline ends. CDR3 nucleotides: TGTGCCAGCAGGGAAGGGGGAACTACTAACTATGGCTACACCTTC. Protein sequence: CASREGGTTNYGYTF.

The genes are TRBV6-5 and TRBJ2-7; D may be TRBD1 (5 bases). CDR3 length: 13 amino acids. Germline V CDR1 and CDR2: MNHEY, SVGAGI. V was shortened by 6 bases and J by 0 bases, with 9 bases between the two germline ends. The DNA for the CDR3 is TGTGCCAGCAGATCGACAGCCTCCTACGAGCAGTACTTC. Encoded protein: CASRSTASYEQYF.

This chain links TRBV18 with TRBJ2-3, with TRBD2 identical over 7 bases. Per germline, CDR1 KGHSH and CDR2 LQKENI. The CDR3 contains 16 residues. J lost 4 bases, V lost 2 bases, and 9 bases had no gene match. CDR3: CASSPSGTLGADTQYF. The DNA for the CDR3 is TGTGCCAGCTCACCAAGCGGGACCCTTGGCGCAGATACGCAGTATTTT.